This T cell receptor beta chain was documented in a study of blood T cell repertoires in COVID-19. Background on the study: COVID-19 samples collected from the United States, Italy and Spain covered acute and convalescent phases. PBMCs, B-cell-depleted T cells, or T cells were the source of the cDNA or gDNA that made up the material.

V shed 2 bases, J shed 4 bases, and the junction held 10 bases outside the gene matches. The CDR3 is made up of 16 amino acids. Germline loops: CDR1 MNHEY, CDR2 SVGEGT. This clone was seen only once. Per the authors' pipeline: Reference gene primers were amplified, and this amplification served to estimate nucleated cell counts. The table came from immunoSEQ multiplex PCR; TCRdb's copy has only in-frame clones and leaves some out. From that table come the V and J calls and clone size; the DNA was used to work out D and trimming. The sample yields a few hundred thousand clones, around 84% seen once. The sequencing input was peripheral blood. The V gene is TRBV6-2 or TRBV6-3, the J gene TRBJ1-2; 7 bases align to TRBD1. This receptor was taken from a man in his fifties or sixties with acute or convalescent COVID-19. The CDR3 is CASSYPTRQGRYGYTF. In DNA form, the CDR3 reads TGTGCCAGCAGTTACCCCACTCGACAGGGACGCTATGGCTACACCTTC.